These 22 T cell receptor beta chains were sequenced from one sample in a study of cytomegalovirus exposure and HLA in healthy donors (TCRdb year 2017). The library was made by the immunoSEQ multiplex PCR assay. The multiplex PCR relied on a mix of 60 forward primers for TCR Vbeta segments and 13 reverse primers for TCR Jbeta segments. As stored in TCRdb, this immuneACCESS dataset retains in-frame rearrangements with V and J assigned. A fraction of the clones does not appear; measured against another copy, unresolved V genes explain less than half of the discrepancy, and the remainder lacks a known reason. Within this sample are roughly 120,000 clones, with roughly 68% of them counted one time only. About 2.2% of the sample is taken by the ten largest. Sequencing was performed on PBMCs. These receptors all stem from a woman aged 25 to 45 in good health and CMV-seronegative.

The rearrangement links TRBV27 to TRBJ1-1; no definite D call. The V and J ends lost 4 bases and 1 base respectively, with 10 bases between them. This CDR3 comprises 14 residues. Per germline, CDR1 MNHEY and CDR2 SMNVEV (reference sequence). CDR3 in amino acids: CASSYSTPNTEAFF. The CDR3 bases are TGTGCCAGCAGTTACTCAACCCCGAACACTGAAGCTTTCTTT.

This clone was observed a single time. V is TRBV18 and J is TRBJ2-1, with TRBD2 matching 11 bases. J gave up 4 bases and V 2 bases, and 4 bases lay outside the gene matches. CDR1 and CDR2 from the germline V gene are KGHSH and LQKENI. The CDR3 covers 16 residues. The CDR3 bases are TGTGCCAGCTCACCAAGACTAGCGGGAATGTACAATGAGCAGTTCTTC. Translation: CASSPRLAGMYNEQFF.

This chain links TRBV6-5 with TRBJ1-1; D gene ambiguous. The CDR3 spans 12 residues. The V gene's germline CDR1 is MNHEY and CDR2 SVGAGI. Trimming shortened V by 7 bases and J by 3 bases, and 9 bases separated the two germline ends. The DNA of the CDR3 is TGTGCCAGCACCTCACTGTACACTGAAGCTTTCTTT. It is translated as CASTSLYTEAFF.

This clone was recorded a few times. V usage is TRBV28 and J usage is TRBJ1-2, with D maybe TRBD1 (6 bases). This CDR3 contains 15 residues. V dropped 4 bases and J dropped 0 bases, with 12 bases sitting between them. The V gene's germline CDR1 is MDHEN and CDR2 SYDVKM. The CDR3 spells CASSSPGAPNYGYTF. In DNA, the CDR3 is TGTGCCAGCAGTTCTCCAGGGGCTCCTAACTATGGCTACACCTTC.

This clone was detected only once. The CDR3 DNA follows: TGTGCCAGTAGTAAGATCGATGTAGCCTACGAGCAGTACTTC. It encodes CASSKIDVAYEQYF. The chain links TRBV19 to TRBJ2-7; no clear D gene. The V end was cut by 4 bases, the J end by 2 bases, with 12 bases between. The CDR3 runs to 14 residues. Germline CDR1 LNHDA, CDR2 SQIVND (reference sequence).

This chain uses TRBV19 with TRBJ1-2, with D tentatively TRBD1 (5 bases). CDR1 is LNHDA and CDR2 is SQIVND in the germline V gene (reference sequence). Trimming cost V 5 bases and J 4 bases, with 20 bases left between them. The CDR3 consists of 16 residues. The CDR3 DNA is TGTGCCAGTAGTTTCTACCCGACAGTAGGGCCCTATGGCTACACCTTC. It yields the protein CASSFYPTVGPYGYTF.

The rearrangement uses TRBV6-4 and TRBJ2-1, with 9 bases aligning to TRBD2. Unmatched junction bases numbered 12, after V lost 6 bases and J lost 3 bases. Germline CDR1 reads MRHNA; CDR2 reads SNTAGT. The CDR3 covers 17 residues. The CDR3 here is CASSVGSGSSFYNEQFF. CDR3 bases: TGTGCCAGCAGCGTAGGTAGCGGGAGTAGCTTCTACAATGAGCAGTTCTTC.

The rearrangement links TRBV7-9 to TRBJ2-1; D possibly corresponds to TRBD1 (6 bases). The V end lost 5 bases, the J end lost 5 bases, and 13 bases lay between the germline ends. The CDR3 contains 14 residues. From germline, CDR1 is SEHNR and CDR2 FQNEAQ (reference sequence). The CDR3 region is CASSKISGDNEQFF. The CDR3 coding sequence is TGTGCCAGCAGCAAGATTTCAGGGGACAATGAGCAGTTCTTC.

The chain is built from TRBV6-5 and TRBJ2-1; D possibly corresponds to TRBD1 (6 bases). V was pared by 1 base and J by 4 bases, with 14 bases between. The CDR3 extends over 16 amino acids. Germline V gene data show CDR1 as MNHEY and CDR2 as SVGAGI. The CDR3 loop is CASSYLSGTKYNEQFF. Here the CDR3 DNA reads TGTGCCAGCAGTTACTTAAGTGGGACAAAGTACAATGAGCAGTTCTTC.

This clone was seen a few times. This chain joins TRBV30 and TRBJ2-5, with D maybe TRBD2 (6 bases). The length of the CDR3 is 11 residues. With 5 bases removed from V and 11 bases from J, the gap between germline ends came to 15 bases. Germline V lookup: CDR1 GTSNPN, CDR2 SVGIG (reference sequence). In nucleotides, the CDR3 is TGTGCCTGGGGGACCGTCGCGGGGCAGTACTTC. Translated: CAWGTVAGQYF.

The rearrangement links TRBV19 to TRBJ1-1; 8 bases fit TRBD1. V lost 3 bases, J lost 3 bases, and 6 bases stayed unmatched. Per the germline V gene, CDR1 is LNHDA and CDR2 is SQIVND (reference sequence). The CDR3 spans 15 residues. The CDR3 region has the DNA TGTGCCAGTAGTATCCCGGACAGGGCCGACACTGAAGCTTTCTTT. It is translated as CASSIPDRADTEAFF. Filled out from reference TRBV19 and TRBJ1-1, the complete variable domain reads DGGITQSPKYLFRKEGQNVTLSCEQNLNHDAMYWYRQDPGQGLRLIYYSQIVNDFQKGDIAEGYSVSREKKESFPLTVTSAQKNPTAFYLCASSIPDRADTEAFFGQGTRLTVV.

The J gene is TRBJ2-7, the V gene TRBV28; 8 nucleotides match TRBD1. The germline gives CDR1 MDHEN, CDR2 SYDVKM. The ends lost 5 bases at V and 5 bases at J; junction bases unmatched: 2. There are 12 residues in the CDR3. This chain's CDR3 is CASSTTGDEQYF. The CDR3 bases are TGTGCCAGCAGTACGACAGGGGACGAGCAGTACTTC.

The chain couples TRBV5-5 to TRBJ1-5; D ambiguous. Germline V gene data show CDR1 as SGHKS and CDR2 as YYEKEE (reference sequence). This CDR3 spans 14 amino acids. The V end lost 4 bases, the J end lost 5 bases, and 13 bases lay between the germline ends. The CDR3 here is CASSRFQLDQPQHF. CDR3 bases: TGTGCCAGCAGCCGGTTCCAACTCGATCAGCCCCAGCATTTT.

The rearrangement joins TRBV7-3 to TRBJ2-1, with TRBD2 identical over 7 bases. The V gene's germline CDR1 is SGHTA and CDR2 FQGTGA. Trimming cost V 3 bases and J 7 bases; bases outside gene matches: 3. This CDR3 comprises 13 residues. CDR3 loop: CASSFGGGNEQFF. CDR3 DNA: TGTGCCAGCAGCTTTGGGGGAGGGAATGAGCAGTTCTTC.

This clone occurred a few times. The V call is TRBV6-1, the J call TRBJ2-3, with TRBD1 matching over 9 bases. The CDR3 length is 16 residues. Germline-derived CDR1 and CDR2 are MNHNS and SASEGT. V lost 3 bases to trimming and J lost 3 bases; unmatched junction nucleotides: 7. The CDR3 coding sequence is TGTGCCAGCAGTGACGATCGGGACAGGGTTACAGATACGCAGTATTTT. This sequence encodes CASSDDRDRVTDTQYF.

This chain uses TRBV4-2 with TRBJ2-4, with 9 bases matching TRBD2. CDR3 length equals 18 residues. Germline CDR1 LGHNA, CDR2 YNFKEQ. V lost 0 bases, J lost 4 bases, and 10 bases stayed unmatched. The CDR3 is CASSQDQKREVTKNIQYF. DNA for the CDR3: TGTGCCAGCAGCCAAGATCAAAAGCGGGAGGTGACAAAAAACATTCAGTACTTC.

This CDR3 reads CASSPGHNYEQYF. The CDR3 DNA reads as TGTGCCAGTAGTCCGGGACATAACTACGAGCAGTACTTC. The J gene is TRBJ2-7, the V gene TRBV19, with D tentatively TRBD1 (6 bases). Between the trimmed V and J ends, which lost 5 bases and 3 bases, there was a span of 11 bases. The CDR3 has 13 residues. Germline V gene lookup returns CDR1 LNHDA and CDR2 SQIVND (reference sequence).

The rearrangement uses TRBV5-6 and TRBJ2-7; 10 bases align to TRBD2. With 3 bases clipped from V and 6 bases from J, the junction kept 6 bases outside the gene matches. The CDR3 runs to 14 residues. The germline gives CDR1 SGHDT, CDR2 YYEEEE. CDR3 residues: CASSSASGSGEQYF. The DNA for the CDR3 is TGTGCCAGCAGCTCGGCTAGCGGGAGTGGCGAGCAGTACTTC.

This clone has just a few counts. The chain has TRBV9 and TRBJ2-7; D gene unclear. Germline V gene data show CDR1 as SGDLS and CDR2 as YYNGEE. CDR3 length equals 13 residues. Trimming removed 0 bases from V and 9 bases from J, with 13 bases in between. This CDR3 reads CASSVEALSRQYF. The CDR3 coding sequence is TGTGCCAGCAGCGTAGAGGCTCTTAGCAGGCAGTACTTC.

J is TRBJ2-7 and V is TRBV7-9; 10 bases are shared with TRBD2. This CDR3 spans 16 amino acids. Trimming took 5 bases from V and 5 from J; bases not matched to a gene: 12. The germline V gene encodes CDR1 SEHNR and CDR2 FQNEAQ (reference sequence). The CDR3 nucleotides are TGTGCCAGCAGCCCCACGGCCGGGACTAGCGCAGACGAGCAGTACTTC. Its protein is CASSPTAGTSADEQYF.

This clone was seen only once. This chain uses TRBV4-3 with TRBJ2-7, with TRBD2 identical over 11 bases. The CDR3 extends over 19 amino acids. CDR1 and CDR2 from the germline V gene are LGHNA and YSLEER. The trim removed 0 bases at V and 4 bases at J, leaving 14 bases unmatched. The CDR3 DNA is TGCGCCAGCAGCCAAGATCTCCTAGCGGGAGGCCCCGGGCCTTACGAGCAGTACTTC. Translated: CASSQDLLAGGPGPYEQYF.

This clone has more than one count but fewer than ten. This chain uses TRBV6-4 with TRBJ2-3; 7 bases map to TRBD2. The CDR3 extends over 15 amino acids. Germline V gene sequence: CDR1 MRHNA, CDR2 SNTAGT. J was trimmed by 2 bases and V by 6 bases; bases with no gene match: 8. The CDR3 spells CASSKRLALTDTQYF. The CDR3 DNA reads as TGTGCCAGCAGCAAAAGACTAGCACTCACAGATACGCAGTATTTT.